The 30 T cell receptor beta chains below come from one sample, sequenced in a study of CD8 T cells in ankylosing spondylitis. Study-wide results and caveats: Ankylosing spondylitis blood seemed to carry a telltale TCR beta motif made of several highly homologous variants.

TCRdb fed the 5' RACE reads into MiXCR, producing one record per CDR3 protein. The top ten hold 0.85% to 1.3% of the sample, which has fewer than 450,000 distinct CDR3 sequences, roughly 17% seen once. What these receptors recognize is not known. Material for sequencing was blood, either unsorted or a sorted T cell fraction (not recorded which). These receptors were obtained from a male donor with ankylosing spondylitis.

The V call is TRBV29-1, the J call TRBJ2-7; TRBD1 aligns across 8 bases. The trim removed 0 bases at V and 2 bases at J, leaving 6 bases unmatched. CDR3 length: 15 residues. Germline V gives CDR1 SQVTM, CDR2 ANQGSEA. The CDR3 DNA reads as TGCAGCGTTGAAGATCAAGGGACAGGCACCTACGAGCAGTACTTC. Residues: CSVEDQGTGTYEQYF.

The gene calls are TRBV28 and TRBJ1-5; D remains unclear. V was cut by 2 bases and J by 0 bases, with 2 bases left in between. The CDR3 is 13 amino acids. Germline-derived CDR1 and CDR2 are MDHEN and SYDVKM. As DNA, the CDR3 is TGTGCCAGCAGTTTACTTAGCAATCAGCCCCAGCATTTT. Encoded protein: CASSLLSNQPQHF.

This clonotype was counted between two and nine times. The CDR3 is CASSLGSAGANVLTF. DNA of the CDR3: TGCGCCAGCAGCTTGGGGAGCGCTGGGGCCAACGTCCTGACTTTC. The chain couples TRBV5-1 to TRBJ2-6; D call uncertain. V lost 0 bases and J lost 2, with 6 bases in between. This CDR3 comprises 15 residues. The germline V gene encodes CDR1 SGHRS and CDR2 YFSETQ.

The chain employs TRBV12-3 or TRBV12-4 and TRBJ2-3, with D perhaps being TRBD1 or TRBD2 (5 bases each). V was trimmed by 6 bases and J by 0 bases, leaving 10 bases between them. CDR3 size: 14 residues. The CDR3 DNA is TGTGCCAGCAGAGTCGGGGACAGCACAGATACGCAGTATTTT. Amino acids: CASRVGDSTDTQYF.

The chain joins TRBV7-6 to TRBJ1-5; no firm D call. The CDR3 sequence is 14 residues long. Per the germline V gene, CDR1 is SGHVS and CDR2 is FNYEAQ. The ends were cut back, 1 base at V and 9 bases at J, with 13 bases in the middle. CDR3 amino acids: CASSLEADPGPQHF. The CDR3 nucleotides read TGTGCCAGCAGCTTAGAAGCGGACCCAGGGCCCCAGCATTTT.

As DNA, the CDR3 is TGCGCCAGCGTCCCTTTGGGGCAAGATACGCAGTATTTT. It yields the protein CASVPLGQDTQYF. The rearrangement uses TRBV5-1 and TRBJ2-3; possibly TRBD1 for D (5 bases). V gave up 7 bases and J gave up 5 bases, with 14 bases separating them. Germline values: CDR1 SGHRS, CDR2 YFSETQ. This CDR3 has 13 residues.

This clonotype was detected only a few times. CDR3 in amino acids: CASSLEGHRSNEQYF. DNA for the CDR3: TGTGCCAGCAGCTTGGAGGGACATCGTTCTAACGAGCAGTACTTC. The rearrangement links TRBV5-6 to TRBJ2-7, with a tentative D call TRBD1 (6 bases). From germline, CDR1 is SGHDT and CDR2 YYEEEE. This CDR3 spans 15 amino acids. V lost 0 bases and J 5 bases, leaving 15 bases between the germline ends.

The chain couples TRBV25-1 to TRBJ2-4, with 7 bases fitting TRBD1. J was trimmed by 2 bases and V by 4 bases; bases with no gene match: 5. CDR1 is MGHDK and CDR2 is SYGVNS in the germline V gene. The CDR3 totals 15 residues. CDR3 sequence: CASSGVRGTKNIQYF. CDR3 in DNA: TGTGCCAGCAGTGGCGTCAGGGGGACCAAAAACATTCAGTACTTC.

The chain couples TRBV7-2 to TRBJ2-7, with D maybe TRBD2 (5 bases). Deletions cut 5 bases from V and 3 bases from J, with 11 bases between. The CDR3 is made up of 13 amino acids. Germline V lookup: CDR1 SGHTA, CDR2 FQGNSA. CDR3: CASSLMTNYEQYF. In nucleotides, the CDR3 is TGTGCCAGCAGCCTAATGACTAACTACGAGCAGTACTTC.

V and J are TRBV11-2 and TRBJ2-5, with D perhaps being TRBD1 or TRBD2 (5 bases each). V was trimmed by 3 bases and J by 7 bases, leaving 21 bases between them. The CDR3 is 16 amino acids. In germline, CDR1 is SGHAT, CDR2 FQNNGV. The chain's CDR3 is CASSLPSPGTPGTQYF. The CDR3 nucleotides read TGTGCCAGCAGCTTGCCTTCCCCCGGGACCCCAGGGACCCAGTACTTC.

This clonotype came up a few times. The rearrangement joins TRBV12-3 or TRBV12-4 to TRBJ2-5, with TRBD2 identical over 12 bases. CDR3 length: 16 amino acids. The V segment lost 5 bases and the J segment 0 bases; nucleotides outside the gene matches: 4. The CDR3 nucleotides are TGTGCCAGCAGTCCTGGGACTAGCGGGTACCAAGAGACCCAGTACTTC. Its protein product is CASSPGTSGYQETQYF.

This clonotype was seen only a few times. The rearrangement uses TRBV10-3 and TRBJ1-1, with D uncertain. Germline assignment: CDR1 ENHRY and CDR2 SYGVKD. The CDR3 covers 16 residues. V lost 3 bases, J lost 1 base, and 15 bases lay in between. The CDR3 region is CAISDSSKRSNTEAFF. The DNA of the CDR3 is TGTGCCATCAGTGATTCAAGTAAACGGTCGAACACTGAAGCTTTCTTT.

This clonotype was found once. The chain is built from TRBV19 and TRBJ2-5; TRBD1 is a possible D gene (6 bases). The germline V gene encodes CDR1 LNHDA and CDR2 SQIVND (reference sequence). Deletions cut 9 bases from V and 7 bases from J, with 24 bases between. The CDR3 length is 15 residues. For the CDR3, the DNA is TGTGCCAGCACGCGGCGCGGTAACAGGGAAGGGACCCAGTACTTC. The encoded protein is CASTRRGNREGTQYF.

This clonotype was found many times. The chain joins TRBV4-1 to TRBJ1-4; 11 positions match TRBD1. The CDR3 sequence is 15 residues long. CDR1 and CDR2 from the germline V gene are MGHRA and YSYEKL. V dropped 4 bases and J dropped 6; count of bases not matched to a gene: 4. In DNA form, the CDR3 reads TGCGCCAGCAGCCCCCTGGACAGGGGGCATGAAAAACTGTTTTTT. Amino acids: CASSPLDRGHEKLFF.

V usage is TRBV12-3 or TRBV12-4 and J usage is TRBJ2-2, with 16 bases fitting TRBD2. The CDR3 runs 19 residues. V lost 6 bases to trimming and J lost 1 base; unmatched junction nucleotides: 8. The chain's CDR3 is CASSPGTSGRALNTGELFF. In nucleotides, the CDR3 is TGTGCCAGCAGCCCTGGGACTAGCGGGAGGGCCTTGAACACCGGGGAGCTGTTTTTT.

V gene TRBV20-1 combines with J gene TRBJ1-4; D call uncertain. With 6 bases removed from V and 5 bases from J, the gap between germline ends came to 7 bases. The CDR3 totals 11 residues. The germline V gene has CDR1 DFQATT and CDR2 SNEGSKA (reference sequence). Written as DNA, the CDR3 is TGCAGTGCCCGGAAGAATGAAAAACTGTTTTTT. It yields the protein CSARKNEKLFF.

This chain links TRBV15 with TRBJ2-5; 9 nucleotides agree with TRBD2. V was clipped by 4 bases and J by 5 bases; unmatched bases: 8. The germline V gene encodes CDR1 LNHNV and CDR2 YYDKDF (reference sequence). There are 15 residues in the CDR3. The CDR3 region has the DNA TGTGCCACCAGCAAACCACTAGCGGGTGGGGAGACCCAGTACTTC. Its translation is CATSKPLAGGETQYF.

The gene calls are TRBV29-1 and TRBJ2-4; TRBD1 matches at 7 bases. The CDR3 covers 13 residues. CDR1 SQVTM and CDR2 ANQGSEA come from the germline V gene. The junction had 4 bases not matched to a gene; V was cut back by 7 bases and J by 1 base. The CDR3 loop reads CSGGQAAKNIQYF. The CDR3 nucleotides are TGCAGCGGAGGACAGGCGGCCAAAAACATTCAGTACTTC.

This clonotype appeared a few times. V is TRBV4-3 and J is TRBJ2-7; D is uncertain. Germline V gene lookup returns CDR1 LGHNA and CDR2 YSLEER. This CDR3 is 16 amino acids long. V was pared by 0 bases and J by 1 base, with 13 bases between. CDR3 in amino acids: CASSQDWAVSSYEQYF. In DNA, the CDR3 is TGCGCCAGCAGCCAAGATTGGGCAGTTTCTTCCTACGAGCAGTACTTC.

This clonotype was observed a few times. CDR3 bases: TGTGCCACCAGTGATTCCCATAGCAATCAGCCCCAGCATTTT. Residues: CATSDSHSNQPQHF. The V call is TRBV24-1, the J call TRBJ1-5; D gene ambiguous. Between the trimmed V and J ends, which lost 2 bases and 0 bases, there was a span of 4 bases. Germline V gene lookup returns CDR1 KGHDR and CDR2 SFDVKD. The CDR3 loop spans 14 amino acids.

The chain uses TRBV2 and TRBJ1-5, with a possible D match to TRBD1 (6 bases). Germline values: CDR1 SNHLY, CDR2 FYNNEI. Trimming took off 6 bases at V and 1 base at J, with 10 bases between the two ends. The CDR3 has 14 residues. The CDR3 DNA is TGTGCCAGCAGGGGCGGGACAAGCAATCAGCCCCAGCATTTT. Residues: CASRGGTSNQPQHF.

This clonotype came up many times. The chain has TRBV5-1 and TRBJ2-1, with TRBD1 as a possible D gene (5 bases). CDR1 SGHRS and CDR2 YFSETQ come from the germline V gene. Trimming took 4 bases from V and 4 from J, leaving 12 bases between them. The CDR3 is 14 residues long. The chain's CDR3 is CASSEGQGYNEQFF. CDR3 in DNA: TGCGCCAGCAGCGAAGGACAAGGTTACAATGAGCAGTTCTTC.

In this sample, this clonotype turned up a few times. The V gene is TRBV20-1, the J gene TRBJ2-1; possibly TRBD1 for D (6 bases). The CDR3 is made up of 15 amino acids. CDR1 is DFQATT, CDR2 SNEGSKA, per germline (reference sequence). The ends were cut back, 4 bases at V and 1 base at J, with 14 bases in the middle. Here the CDR3 DNA reads TGCAGTGCTATTAGGACAGAGCGTTCCTACAATGAGCAGTTCTTC. Translated: CSAIRTERSYNEQFF.

This sequence joins TRBV6-5 and TRBJ2-5, with 9 nucleotides matching TRBD1. CDR1 and CDR2 (germline): MNHEY, SVGAGI. This CDR3 contains 12 residues. Germline trimming cut 7 bases from V and 7 bases from J; bases unmatched to any gene: 4. The CDR3 coding sequence is TGTGCCAGCACCAAGACAGGGGGGACCCAGTACTTC. Translated, it gives CASTKTGGTQYF.

V is TRBV20-1 and J is TRBJ2-1; D is unclear. Trimming left V 7 bases short and J 5 bases short, with 0 bases between. Germline values: CDR1 DFQATT, CDR2 SNEGSKA (reference sequence). The CDR3 is made up of 8 amino acids. The CDR3 DNA reads TGCAGTGACAATGAGCAGTTCTTC. As protein: CSDNEQFF.

CDR3 in DNA: TGTGCCAGCAGCCGCCCGGGGCAAGAGCAGTACTTC. Translating it yields CASSRPGQEQYF. This chain uses TRBV7-9 with TRBJ2-7; D tentatively reads TRBD1 or TRBD2 (5 bases each). CDR1 is SEHNR, CDR2 FQNEAQ, per germline (reference sequence). The CDR3 covers 12 residues. The ends were cut back, 5 bases at V and 7 bases at J, with 12 bases in the middle.

The chain combines TRBV28 with TRBJ2-7, with 7 nucleotides matching TRBD1. The CDR3 is made up of 15 amino acids. Germline values: CDR1 MDHEN, CDR2 SYDVKM. V gave up 6 bases and J gave up 0 bases; unmatched junction bases: 8. The CDR3 nucleotides are TGTGCCAGCAGGGCCGGGACAGAGTTCTCCTACGAGCAGTACTTC. Protein product: CASRAGTEFSYEQYF.

This clonotype occurred a few times. This rearrangement joins TRBV6-6 to TRBJ2-3; 7 nucleotides match TRBD1. The CDR3 is made up of 13 amino acids. With 6 bases clipped from V and 6 bases from J, the junction kept 6 bases outside the gene matches. Germline-derived CDR1 and CDR2 are MNHNY and SVGAGI (reference sequence). CDR3 nucleotides: TGTGCCAGCAGCCGAACAGGGGTGGATACGCAGTATTTT. This translates into CASSRTGVDTQYF.

Of note for this clonotype: The germline gene is not matched at one end of the junction; a read error may be the cause. The chain recombines TRBV5-1 with TRBJ2-3; TRBD2 agrees at 7 bases. In germline, CDR1 is SGHRS, CDR2 YFSETQ. The CDR3 runs 16 residues. CDR3 sequence reads: CSSSLGAGMSTDTQYF. The DNA for the CDR3 is TGCTCCAGCAGCTTGGGAGCGGGGATGAGCACAGATACGCAGTATTTT.

CDR3 sequence (DNA): TGTGCCAGCAGTTACGCCGGGACAGGGACCTATGGCTACACCTTC. Its protein is CASSYAGTGTYGYTF. This chain links TRBV6-5 with TRBJ1-2, with 9 positions matching TRBD1. V shed 2 bases and J 4 bases; nucleotides not matched to a gene: 5. This CDR3 spans 15 amino acids. CDR1 MNHEY and CDR2 SVGAGI come from the germline V gene.